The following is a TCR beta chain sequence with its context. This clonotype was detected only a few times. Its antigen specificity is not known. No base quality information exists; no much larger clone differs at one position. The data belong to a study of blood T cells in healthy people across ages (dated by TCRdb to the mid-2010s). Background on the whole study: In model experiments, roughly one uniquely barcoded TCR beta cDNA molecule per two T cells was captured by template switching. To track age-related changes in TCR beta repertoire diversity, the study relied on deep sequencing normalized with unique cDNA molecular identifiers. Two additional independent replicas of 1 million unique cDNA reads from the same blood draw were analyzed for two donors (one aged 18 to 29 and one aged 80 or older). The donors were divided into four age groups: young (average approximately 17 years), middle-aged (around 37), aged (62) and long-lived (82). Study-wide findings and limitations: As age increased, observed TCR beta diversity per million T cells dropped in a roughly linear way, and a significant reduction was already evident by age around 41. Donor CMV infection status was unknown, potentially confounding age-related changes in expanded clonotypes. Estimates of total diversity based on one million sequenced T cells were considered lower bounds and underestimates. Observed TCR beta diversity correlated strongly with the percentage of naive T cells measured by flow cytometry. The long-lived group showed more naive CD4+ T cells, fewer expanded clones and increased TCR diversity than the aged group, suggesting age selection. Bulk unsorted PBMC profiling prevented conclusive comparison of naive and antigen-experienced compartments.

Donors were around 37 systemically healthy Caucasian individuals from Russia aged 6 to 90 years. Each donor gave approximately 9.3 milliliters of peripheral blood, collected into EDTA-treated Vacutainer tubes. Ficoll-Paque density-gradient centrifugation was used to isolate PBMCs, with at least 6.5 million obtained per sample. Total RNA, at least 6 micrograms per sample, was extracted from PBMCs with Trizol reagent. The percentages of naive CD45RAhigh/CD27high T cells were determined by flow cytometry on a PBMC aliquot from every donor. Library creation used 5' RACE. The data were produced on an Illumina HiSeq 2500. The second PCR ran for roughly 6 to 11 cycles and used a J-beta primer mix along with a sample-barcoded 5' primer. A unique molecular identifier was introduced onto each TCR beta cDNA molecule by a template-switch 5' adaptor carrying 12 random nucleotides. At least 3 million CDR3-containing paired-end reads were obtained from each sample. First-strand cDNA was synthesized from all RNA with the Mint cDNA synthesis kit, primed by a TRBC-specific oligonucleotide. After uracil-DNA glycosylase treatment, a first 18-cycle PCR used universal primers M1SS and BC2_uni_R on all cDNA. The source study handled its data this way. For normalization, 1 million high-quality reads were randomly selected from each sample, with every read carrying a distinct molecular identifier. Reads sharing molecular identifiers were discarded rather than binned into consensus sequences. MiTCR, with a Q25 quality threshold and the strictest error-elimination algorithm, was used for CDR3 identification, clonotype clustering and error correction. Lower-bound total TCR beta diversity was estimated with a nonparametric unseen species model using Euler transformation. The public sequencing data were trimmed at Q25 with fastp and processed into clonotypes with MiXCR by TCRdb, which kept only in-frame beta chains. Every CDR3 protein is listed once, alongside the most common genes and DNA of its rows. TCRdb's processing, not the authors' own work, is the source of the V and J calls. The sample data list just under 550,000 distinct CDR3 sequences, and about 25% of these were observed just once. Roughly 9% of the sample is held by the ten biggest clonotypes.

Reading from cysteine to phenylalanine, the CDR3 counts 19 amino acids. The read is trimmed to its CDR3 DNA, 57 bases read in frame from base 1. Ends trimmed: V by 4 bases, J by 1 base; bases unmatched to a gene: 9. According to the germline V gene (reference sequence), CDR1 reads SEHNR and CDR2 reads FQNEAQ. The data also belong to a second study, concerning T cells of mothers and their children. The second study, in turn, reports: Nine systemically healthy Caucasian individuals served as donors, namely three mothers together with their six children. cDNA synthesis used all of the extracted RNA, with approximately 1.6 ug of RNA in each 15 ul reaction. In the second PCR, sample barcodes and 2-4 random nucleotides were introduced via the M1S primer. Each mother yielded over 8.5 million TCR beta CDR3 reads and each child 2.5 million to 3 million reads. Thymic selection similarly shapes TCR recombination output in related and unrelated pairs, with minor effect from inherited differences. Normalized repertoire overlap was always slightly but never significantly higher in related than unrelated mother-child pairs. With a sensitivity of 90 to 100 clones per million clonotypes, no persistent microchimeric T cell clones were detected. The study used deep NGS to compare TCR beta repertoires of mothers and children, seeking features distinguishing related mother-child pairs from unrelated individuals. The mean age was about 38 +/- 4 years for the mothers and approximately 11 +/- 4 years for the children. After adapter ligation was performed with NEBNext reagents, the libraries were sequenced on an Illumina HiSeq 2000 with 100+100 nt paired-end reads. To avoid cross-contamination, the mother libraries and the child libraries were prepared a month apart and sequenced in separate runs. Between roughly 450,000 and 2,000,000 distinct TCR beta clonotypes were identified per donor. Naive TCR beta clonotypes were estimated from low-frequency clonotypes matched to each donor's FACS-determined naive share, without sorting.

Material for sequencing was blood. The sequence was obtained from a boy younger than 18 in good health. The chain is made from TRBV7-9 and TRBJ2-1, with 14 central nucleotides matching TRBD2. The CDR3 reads CASSSTGLAGGLSYNEQFF. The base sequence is TGTGCCAGCAGCTCCACTGGACTAGCGGGGGGCCTTTCCTACAATGAGCAGTTCTTC.